Reported below is one T cell receptor beta chain. As handled by the study authors: Nucleated cell number was recorded as an estimate derived from reference gene primer amplification. The method was immunoSEQ multiplex PCR; TCRdb's version includes in-frame clones alone and lacks a portion of them. That table gives V, J and clone size, and the DNA gave D and trimming. Of about 140,000 clones in the sample, roughly 84% are singletons; the top ten hold 3% to 5%. V gave up 8 bases and J gave up 0 bases, with 11 bases separating them. Germline V gene data show CDR1 as SNHLY and CDR2 as FYNNEI. There are 13 residues in the CDR3. The data stem from a study of blood T cell repertoires in COVID-19. Study information: Donors in the United States, Italy and Spain gave samples during acute or convalescent COVID-19. PBMCs, B-cell-depleted T cells, or T cells provided the cDNA or gDNA that made up the material.

The TCR originated in a woman aged 55-69 years with acute or convalescent COVID-19. Sequencing was done on a sample of peripheral blood. This chain joins TRBV2 and TRBJ2-7, with D possibly TRBD2 on 6 matching bases. CDR3 in amino acids: CASRGILSYEQYF. CDR3 DNA: TGTGCCAGCCGGGGGATCCTCTCCTACGAGCAGTACTTC.